The 21 T cell receptor beta chains listed next were all sequenced from one sample in a study of T-cell reconstitution after alpha-beta-depleted transplantation in children. Unique molecular identifiers were built into the TCRbeta library. TCRdb itself ran the PCR reads through MiXCR, one entry per CDR3 protein. Of 550,000 to 600,000 distinct CDR3 sequences listed, around 23% were seen once; the top ten hold roughly 13%. The source was PBMCs, mostly from graft donor cells, collected 360 days after TCRalphabeta/CD19-depleted stem cell transplant. These receptors originate from a boy less than two years old who had a stem cell transplant for acute myeloid leukemia, so the T cells may come from the graft donor.

This clonotype came up many times. The J gene is TRBJ2-3, the V gene TRBV6-5; D tentatively reads TRBD1 or TRBD2 (5 bases each). The CDR3 length is 16 residues. Per the germline V gene, CDR1 is MNHEY and CDR2 is SVGAGI. V was shortened by 0 bases and J by 1 base, with 11 bases between the two germline ends. CDR3 in amino acids: CASSYSRGGGTDTQYF. DNA of the CDR3: TGTGCCAGCAGTTACTCGAGGGGCGGAGGCACAGATACGCAGTATTTT.

This clonotype showed up many times. The rearrangement uses TRBV12-3 or TRBV12-4 and TRBJ2-5; 9 bases fit TRBD1. The CDR3 loop spans 15 amino acids. Trimming took 4 bases from V and 3 from J; bases not matched to a gene: 6. The DNA for the CDR3 is TGTGCCAGCAGTTACCCGGGACAGGGTGAAGAGACCCAGTACTTC. It is translated as CASSYPGQGEETQYF.

The chain couples TRBV6-4 to TRBJ1-6; tentatively, D is TRBD1 (5 bases). With 6 bases removed from V and 0 bases from J, the gap between germline ends came to 9 bases. Per germline, CDR1 MRHNA and CDR2 SNTAGT. CDR3 length: 15 residues. DNA for the CDR3: TGTGCCAGCAGATCAGGGAGCTCCTATAATTCACCCCTCCACTTT. Protein sequence: CASRSGSSYNSPLHF.

This clonotype was counted ten times or more. The J gene is TRBJ2-7, the V gene TRBV21-1. TRBV21-1 is a pseudogene. The CDR3 totals 14 residues. CDR3 nucleotide sequence: TGTGCCAGCAGCATACCGGACGGCTCCTACGAGCAGTACGTC. Translating gives CASSIPDGSYEQYV.

The chain carries TRBV7-8 and TRBJ2-3; the D gene could be TRBD1 or TRBD2 (6 bases each). The germline V gene encodes CDR1 SGHVS and CDR2 FQNEAQ. The CDR3 sequence is 14 residues long. With 5 bases removed from V and 2 bases from J, the gap between germline ends came to 11 bases. DNA for the CDR3: TGTGCCAGCAGCGGGGGGCCCCACACAGATACGCAGTATTTT. Amino acids: CASSGGPHTDTQYF.

The table lists this clonotype with many counts. The V gene is TRBV27, the J gene TRBJ1-2; maybe TRBD1 (5 bases). There are 15 residues in the CDR3. Germline lookup yields CDR1 MNHEY and CDR2 SMNVEV (reference sequence). Trimming took off 1 base at V and 3 bases at J, with 12 bases between the two ends. CDR3 loop: CASSLLWGRDYGYTF. The CDR3 DNA follows: TGTGCCAGCAGTTTATTGTGGGGGAGGGACTATGGCTACACCTTC.

The V call is TRBV28, the J call TRBJ2-6; no definite D call. V was shortened by 5 bases and J by 0 bases, with 8 bases between the two germline ends. Per the germline V gene, CDR1 is MDHEN and CDR2 is SYDVKM. This CDR3 has 15 amino acids. CDR3 protein: CASSASSSGANVLTF. The CDR3 coding sequence is TGTGCCAGCAGTGCCTCGAGCTCTGGGGCCAACGTCCTGACTTTC.

This clonotype was counted many times. This chain links TRBV5-1 with TRBJ2-3, with a possible D match to TRBD2 (5 bases). Trimming left V 3 bases short and J 1 base short, with 15 bases between. Germline V gene lookup returns CDR1 SGHRS and CDR2 YFSETQ. The CDR3 sequence is 16 residues long. The CDR3 bases are TGCGCCAGCAGCTACGACTCTCTGAGGGGCACAGATACGCAGTATTTT. As protein: CASSYDSLRGTDTQYF.

At least ten counts were recorded for this clonotype. This rearrangement joins TRBV9 to TRBJ2-3, with D maybe TRBD2 (6 bases). CDR1 and CDR2 (germline): SGDLS, YYNGEE. V lost 0 bases and J lost 1, with 9 bases in between. The CDR3 extends over 15 amino acids. The CDR3 is CASSVDQRGTDTQYF. CDR3 coding DNA: TGTGCCAGCAGCGTAGACCAGCGGGGCACAGATACGCAGTATTTT.

This clonotype was detected a few times. V usage is TRBV5-1 and J usage is TRBJ2-1, with 10 positions matching TRBD2. Per the germline V gene, CDR1 is SGHRS and CDR2 is YFSETQ. V lost 4 bases and J lost 3; bases outside the gene matches: 7. The CDR3 has 16 amino acids. The CDR3 bases are TGCGCCAGCAGCCCAAGCGGGGGGGTGCTCTACAATGAGCAGTTCTTC. It is translated as CASSPSGGVLYNEQFF.

CDR3 in amino acids: CASSLGEAYSYEQYV. For the CDR3, the DNA is TGCGCCAGCAGCTTGGGGGAGGCGTACTCCTACGAGCAGTACGTC. V usage is TRBV5-1 and J usage is TRBJ2-7; the D gene is possibly TRBD2 (6 bases). Trimming removed 0 bases at V and 0 bases at J, with 10 bases between. Germline V gene sequence: CDR1 SGHRS, CDR2 YFSETQ. The CDR3 totals 15 residues.

As regards this clonotype: Compared with germline, one end of the junction differs, possibly owing to a read error. V and J are TRBV20-1 and TRBJ2-3, with 12 positions matching TRBD2. Germline V gives CDR1 DFQATT, CDR2 SNEGSKA (reference sequence). CDR3 size: 17 residues. CDR3 loop: CCARDIGTSGLTDTQYF. The CDR3, as DNA: TGCTGTGCTAGAGATATAGGGACTAGCGGGCTCACAGATACGCAGTATTTT.

This clonotype appeared a few times. The gene calls are TRBV4-3 and TRBJ2-4, with 7 positions matching TRBD2. Germline lookup yields CDR1 LGHNA and CDR2 YSLEER. The CDR3 loop spans 14 amino acids. With 3 bases clipped from V and 8 bases from J, the junction kept 7 bases outside the gene matches. This CDR3 reads CASSHEAGEDIQYF. CDR3 coding DNA: TGCGCCAGCAGCCATGAGGCGGGGGAGGACATTCAGTACTTC.

This clonotype was counted many times. The gene calls are TRBV10-2 and TRBJ2-3; TRBD2 aligns across 7 bases. CDR3 size: 16 residues. The germline V gene has CDR1 WSHSY and CDR2 SAAADI. V shed 0 bases and J 1 base; nucleotides not matched to a gene: 4. The CDR3 is CASSESGSGGTDTQYF. CDR3 bases: TGCGCCAGCAGTGAGTCAGGGAGCGGGGGCACAGATACGCAGTATTTT.

The V call is TRBV18, the J call TRBJ2-3, with D tentatively TRBD2 (6 bases). Germline V gene lookup returns CDR1 KGHSH and CDR2 LQKENI. Trimming removed 1 base from V and 0 bases from J, with 14 bases in between. The CDR3 covers 17 residues. The CDR3 DNA sequence: TGTGCCAGCTCACCACGACTCGGGGGATCTAGCACAGATACGCAGTATTTT. This sequence encodes CASSPRLGGSSTDTQYF.

The V gene is TRBV7-2, the J gene TRBJ2-3, with no clear D. CDR1 is SGHTA and CDR2 is FQGNSA in the germline V gene. V lost 5 bases and J 2 bases, leaving 8 bases between the germline ends. This CDR3 spans 13 amino acids. The CDR3 DNA reads as TGTGCCAGCAGCCTAGTCTACACAGATACGCAGTATTTT. Translated, it gives CASSLVYTDTQYF.

V and J are TRBV20-1 and TRBJ1-2, with a possible D match to TRBD1 (5 bases). The CDR3 has 9 amino acids. V lost 8 bases to trimming and J lost 6 bases, with 7 bases between them. From germline, CDR1 is DFQATT and CDR2 SNEGSKA (reference sequence). The DNA of the CDR3 is TGCAGTCGGGGGGATGGCTACACCTTC. It specifies CSRGDGYTF.

This clonotype was recorded at least ten times. In DNA, the CDR3 is TGCGCCAGCAGCTTGGACCCAGGGAAAAACTCCTACAATGAGCAGTTCTTC. It encodes CASSLDPGKNSYNEQFF. The chain links TRBV5-1 to TRBJ2-1; tentative D call: TRBD1 (5 bases). The ends were cut back, 0 bases at V and 0 bases at J, with 13 bases in the middle. The CDR3 runs 17 residues. CDR1 is SGHRS and CDR2 is YFSETQ in the germline V gene.

V and J are TRBV20-1 and TRBJ2-1; 8 bases are shared with TRBD2. Germline trimming cut 3 bases from V and 2 bases from J; bases unmatched to any gene: 9. Germline values: CDR1 DFQATT, CDR2 SNEGSKA (reference sequence). The CDR3 sequence is 16 residues long. The CDR3 spells CSARGGAGGPYNEQFF. The CDR3 DNA follows: TGCAGTGCTAGGGGGGGGGCGGGGGGCCCCTACAATGAGCAGTTCTTC.

V gene TRBV7-9 combines with J gene TRBJ2-3; D is uncertain. Germline V gene lookup returns CDR1 SEHNR and CDR2 FQNEAQ (reference sequence). V was shortened by 5 bases and J by 0 bases, with 9 bases between the two germline ends. This CDR3 is built from 14 residues. The CDR3 loop reads CASSPATSTDTQYF. CDR3 DNA sequence: TGTGCCAGCAGCCCCGCAACTAGCACAGATACGCAGTATTTT.

This clonotype was observed many times. V usage is TRBV5-5 and J usage is TRBJ1-5, with D tentatively TRBD1 (6 bases). The CDR3 has 15 residues. The germline gives CDR1 SGHKS, CDR2 YYEKEE (reference sequence). Trimming removed 4 bases at V and 0 bases at J, with 11 bases between. CDR3 nucleotides: TGTGCCAGCAGCACCAGGGGTGATAGCAATCAGCCCCAGCATTTT. Amino acid sequence: CASSTRGDSNQPQHF.